One sample yielded the 7 T cell receptor beta chains listed below, sequenced in a study of control samples from healthy donors and cancer patients. Measured with immunoSEQ multiplex PCR; TCRdb has only the in-frame clones, and not every one. Found here are around 110,000 clones, 88% of them singletons; the top ten hold approximately 2.3%. Sequencing used blood. The source is a woman aged 70-85 years in good health.

The chain carries TRBV2 and TRBJ1-5; D unresolved. The V end was cut by 6 bases, the J end by 5 bases, with 11 bases between. Germline-derived CDR1 and CDR2 are SNHLY and FYNNEI. The CDR3 runs to 13 residues. The CDR3 loop reads CASRAAGDQPQHF. In DNA, the CDR3 is TGTGCCAGCAGGGCCGCCGGGGATCAGCCCCAGCATTTT.

The genes are TRBV18 and TRBJ2-4, with a possible D match to TRBD2 (7 bases). From germline, CDR1 is KGHSH and CDR2 LQKENI. The ends were cut back, 2 bases at V and 3 bases at J, with 17 bases in the middle. This CDR3 comprises 17 residues. The CDR3 DNA reads TGTGCCAGCTCACCATTCGGAGGGGGGGGCGGCAAAAACATTCAGTACTTC. This sequence encodes CASSPFGGGGGKNIQYF.

The chain recombines TRBV4-2 with TRBJ2-7; TRBD2 agrees at 9 bases. The J segment lost 5 bases and the V segment lost 0 bases, leaving 8 bases of the junction unmatched. Germline values: CDR1 LGHNA, CDR2 YNFKEQ. CDR3 size: 16 residues. CDR3 loop: CASSQDGAGGVDEQYF. The DNA for the CDR3 is TGTGCCAGCAGCCAAGATGGAGCGGGGGGCGTCGACGAGCAGTACTTC.

This clone has a single count. The chain couples TRBV10-3 to TRBJ1-6; D ambiguous. V was trimmed by 6 bases and J by 0 bases, leaving 6 bases between them. CDR3 size: 14 residues. Germline-derived CDR1 and CDR2 are ENHRY and SYGVKD. As DNA, the CDR3 is TGTGCCATCAGAGGGAGCTCCTATAATTCACCCCTCCACTTT. Protein sequence: CAIRGSSYNSPLHF.

This clone was detected only once. This chain uses TRBV7-3 with TRBJ1-1, with D hard to call. Trimming removed 0 bases at V and 8 bases at J, with 13 bases between. The CDR3 has 14 amino acids. Germline V gene data show CDR1 as SGHTA and CDR2 as FQGTGA. The CDR3 reads CASSLTFGYGEAFF. Here the CDR3 DNA reads TGTGCCAGCAGCTTAACCTTTGGGTATGGGGAAGCTTTCTTT.

The gene calls are TRBV6-2 or TRBV6-3 and TRBJ1-5; no clear D gene. Trimming took 6 bases from V and 5 from J, leaving 11 bases between them. Germline-derived CDR1 and CDR2 are MNHEY and SVGEGT. This CDR3 has 13 amino acids. The CDR3 loop reads CASSRGWDQPQHF. The CDR3 coding sequence is TGTGCCAGCAGCCGGGGTTGGGATCAGCCCCAGCATTTT.

This sequence joins TRBV3-1 (or the pseudogene TRBV3-2) and TRBJ1-3, with D tentatively TRBD1 (6 bases). V was cut by 2 bases and J by 1 base, with 6 bases left in between. Per the germline V gene, CDR1 is LGHDT and CDR2 is YNNKEL (reference sequence). The CDR3 covers 14 residues. Here the CDR3 DNA reads TGTGCCAGCAGCCAACAGGGGTCTGGAAACACCATATATTTT. Translated: CASSQQGSGNTIYF.